This TCR beta chain was captured by sequencing in a study of blood T cells in healthy people across ages. Study background: Template switching picked up about one barcoded beta molecule for each two T cells.

CDR3 length: 15 residues. Germline V CDR1 and CDR2: SGHKS, YYEKEE (reference sequence). Trimming removed 5 bases from V and 3 bases from J; junction bases left unmatched: 11. The study, taken as a whole, reports: TCR beta diversity, measured per million T cells, fell in a roughly linear way with age. Strong correlation existed between TCR beta diversity and naive T cell percentage. Reliance upon unsorted PBMCs precluded definitive naive versus antigen-experienced comparison.

A sample-barcoded 5' primer and a J-beta primer mix were used in a second PCR of roughly 7 to 11 cycles. A single record per CDR3 protein comes from TCRdb applying MiXCR to the 5' RACE reads. This repertoire shows approximately 1.5 million distinct CDR3 sequences, almost 35% found once; its top ten account for about 10%. This clonotype was detected only once. Its antigen is unidentified. The chain couples TRBV5-5 to TRBJ2-7, with TRBD2 identical over 7 bases. This clonotype was sampled from a woman in her thirties in good health. Sequencing input: blood. This CDR3 reads CASRVASGENYEQYF. DNA for the CDR3: TGTGCCAGCAGAGTTGCTAGCGGAGAGAACTACGAGCAGTACTTC.